This T cell receptor beta chain was found in a study of CD8 T cells in ankylosing spondylitis. This clonotype was detected a few times. Quantitative 5'-RACE with molecular barcodes generated TCR beta libraries. TCRdb ran MiXCR on the 5' RACE reads and lists one entry per CDR3 protein. The sample records about 130,000 distinct CDR3 sequences, around 8.5% being singletons. The CDR3 has 15 residues. J gave up 2 bases and V 6 bases, and 3 bases lay outside the gene matches. The receptor comes from a male donor with ankylosing spondylitis or in good health (not recorded which). The material sequenced was blood, either unsorted or a sorted T cell fraction (not recorded which). The rearrangement links TRBV12-3 or TRBV12-4 to TRBJ2-7; 14 bases align to TRBD2. The CDR3 DNA follows: TGTGCCAGCAGAGGACTAGCGGGAGGCGCCTACGAGCAGTACTTC. The encoded protein is CASRGLAGGAYEQYF.